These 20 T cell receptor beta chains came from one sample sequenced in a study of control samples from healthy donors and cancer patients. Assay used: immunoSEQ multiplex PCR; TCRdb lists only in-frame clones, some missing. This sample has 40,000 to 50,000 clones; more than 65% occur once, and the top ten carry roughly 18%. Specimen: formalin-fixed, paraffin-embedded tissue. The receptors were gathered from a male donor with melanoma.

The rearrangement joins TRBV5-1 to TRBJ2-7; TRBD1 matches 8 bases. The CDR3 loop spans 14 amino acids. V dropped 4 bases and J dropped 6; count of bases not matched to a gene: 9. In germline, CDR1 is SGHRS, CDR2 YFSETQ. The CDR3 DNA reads TGCGCCAGCAGCCAAAACAGGGGGGAAGGCGAGCAGTACTTC. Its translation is CASSQNRGEGEQYF.

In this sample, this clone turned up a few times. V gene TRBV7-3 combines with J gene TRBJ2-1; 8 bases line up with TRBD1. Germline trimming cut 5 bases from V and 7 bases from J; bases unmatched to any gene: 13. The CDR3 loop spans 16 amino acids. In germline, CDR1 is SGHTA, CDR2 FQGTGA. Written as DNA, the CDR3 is TGTGCCAGCAGCCAGGGGTGGACAGGGCACTCTAATGAGCAGTTCTTC. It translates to CASSQGWTGHSNEQFF.

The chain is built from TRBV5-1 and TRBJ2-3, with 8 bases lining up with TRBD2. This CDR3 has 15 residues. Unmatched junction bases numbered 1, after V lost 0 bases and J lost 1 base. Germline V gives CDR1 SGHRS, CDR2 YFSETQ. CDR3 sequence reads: CASSLALAGTDTQYF. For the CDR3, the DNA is TGCGCCAGCAGCTTGGCACTAGCGGGCACAGATACGCAGTATTTT.

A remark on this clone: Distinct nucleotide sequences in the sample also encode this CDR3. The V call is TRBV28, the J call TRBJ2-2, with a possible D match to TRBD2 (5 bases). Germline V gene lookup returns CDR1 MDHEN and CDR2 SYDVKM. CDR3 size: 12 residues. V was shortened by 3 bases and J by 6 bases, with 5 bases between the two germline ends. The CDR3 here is CASSLRAGELFF. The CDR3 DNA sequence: TGTGCCAGCAGTTTGAGGGCCGGGGAGCTGTTTTTT.

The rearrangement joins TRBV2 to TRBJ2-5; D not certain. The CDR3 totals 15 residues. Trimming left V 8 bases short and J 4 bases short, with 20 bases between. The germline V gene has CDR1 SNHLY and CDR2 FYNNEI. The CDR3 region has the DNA TGTGCCAGCCACTTAAGGGCGGCGGCCCCAGAGACCCAGTACTTC. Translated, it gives CASHLRAAAPETQYF.

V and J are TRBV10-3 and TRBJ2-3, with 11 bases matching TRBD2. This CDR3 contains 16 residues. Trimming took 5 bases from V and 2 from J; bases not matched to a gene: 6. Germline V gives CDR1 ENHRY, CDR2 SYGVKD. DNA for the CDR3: TGTGCCATCAGTCCCGGGACTAGCGGACACACAGATACGCAGTATTTT. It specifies CAISPGTSGHTDTQYF.

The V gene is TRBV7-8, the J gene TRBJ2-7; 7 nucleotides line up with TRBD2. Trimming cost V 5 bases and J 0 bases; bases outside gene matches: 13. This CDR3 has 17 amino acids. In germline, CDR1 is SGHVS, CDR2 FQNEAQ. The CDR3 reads CASSTRRVAGNSYEQYF. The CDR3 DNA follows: TGTGCCAGCAGCACTAGACGTGTAGCGGGTAACTCCTACGAGCAGTACTTC.

As DNA, the CDR3 is TGTGCCATCATCTTAGGGACTAGAGAGACCCAGTACTTC. This encodes CAIILGTRETQYF. V is TRBV10-3 and J is TRBJ2-5; 8 nucleotides agree with TRBD2. The CDR3 contains 13 residues. V was pared by 7 bases and J by 4 bases, with 5 bases of the junction left unmatched. Germline assignment: CDR1 ENHRY and CDR2 SYGVKD.

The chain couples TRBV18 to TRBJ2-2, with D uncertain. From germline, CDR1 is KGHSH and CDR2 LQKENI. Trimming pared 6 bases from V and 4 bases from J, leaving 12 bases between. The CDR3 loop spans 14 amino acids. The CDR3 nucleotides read TGTGCCAGCTCCCCCATAGATGGCACCGGGGAGCTGTTTTTT. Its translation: CASSPIDGTGELFF.

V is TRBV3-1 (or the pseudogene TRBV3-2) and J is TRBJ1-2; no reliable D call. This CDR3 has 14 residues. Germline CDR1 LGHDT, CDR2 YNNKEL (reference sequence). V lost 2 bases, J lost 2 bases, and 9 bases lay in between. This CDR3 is CASSQFTGNYGYTF. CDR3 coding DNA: TGTGCCAGCAGCCAATTCACGGGAAACTATGGCTACACCTTC.

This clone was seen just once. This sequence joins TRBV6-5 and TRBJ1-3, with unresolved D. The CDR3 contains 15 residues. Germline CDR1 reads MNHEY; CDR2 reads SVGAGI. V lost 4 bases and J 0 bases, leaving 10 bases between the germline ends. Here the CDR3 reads CASSFNTDSGNTIYF. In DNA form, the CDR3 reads TGTGCCAGCAGTTTCAACACCGACTCTGGAAACACCATATATTTT.

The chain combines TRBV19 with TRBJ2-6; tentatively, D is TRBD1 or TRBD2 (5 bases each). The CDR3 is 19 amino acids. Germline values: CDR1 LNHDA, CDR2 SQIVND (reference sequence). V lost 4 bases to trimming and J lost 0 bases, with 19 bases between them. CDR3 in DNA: TGTGCCAGTAGTACCCTTGGCGGCCCAGGGAGCTCTGGGGCCAACGTCCTGACTTTC. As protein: CASSTLGGPGSSGANVLTF.

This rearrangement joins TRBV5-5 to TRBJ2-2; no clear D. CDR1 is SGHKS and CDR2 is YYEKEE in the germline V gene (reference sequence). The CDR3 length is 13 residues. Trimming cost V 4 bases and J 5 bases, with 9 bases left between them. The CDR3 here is CASSAPTTGELFF. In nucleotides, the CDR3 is TGTGCCAGCAGCGCCCCTACTACCGGGGAGCTGTTTTTT.

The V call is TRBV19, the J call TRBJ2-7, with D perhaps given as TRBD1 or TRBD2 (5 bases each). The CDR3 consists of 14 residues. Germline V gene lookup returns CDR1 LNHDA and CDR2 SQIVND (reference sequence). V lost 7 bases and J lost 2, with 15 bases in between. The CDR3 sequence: CASNSEGQTYEQYF. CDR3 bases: TGTGCCAGTAATTCCGAGGGGCAAACCTACGAGCAGTACTTC.

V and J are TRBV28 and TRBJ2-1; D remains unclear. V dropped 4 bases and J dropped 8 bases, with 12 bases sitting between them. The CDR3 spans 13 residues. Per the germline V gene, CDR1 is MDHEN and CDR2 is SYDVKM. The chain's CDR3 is CASSSPLHYEQFF. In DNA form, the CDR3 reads TGTGCCAGCAGTTCCCCGCTCCACTATGAGCAGTTCTTC.

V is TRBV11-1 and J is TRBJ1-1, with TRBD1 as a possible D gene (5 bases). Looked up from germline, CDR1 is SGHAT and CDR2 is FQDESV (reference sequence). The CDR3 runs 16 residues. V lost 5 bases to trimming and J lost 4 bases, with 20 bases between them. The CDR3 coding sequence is TGTGCCAGCAGCCAAGGCAAGGTTGGGGGAACCACTGAAGCTTTCTTT. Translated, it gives CASSQGKVGGTTEAFF.

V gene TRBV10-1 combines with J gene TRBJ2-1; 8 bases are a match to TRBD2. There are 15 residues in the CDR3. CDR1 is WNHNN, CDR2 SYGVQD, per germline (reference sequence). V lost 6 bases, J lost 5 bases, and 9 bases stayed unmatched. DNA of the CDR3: TGCGCCAGCAGCGAGGTAGCGGGAAGCCACAATGAGCAGTTCTTC. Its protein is CASSEVAGSHNEQFF.

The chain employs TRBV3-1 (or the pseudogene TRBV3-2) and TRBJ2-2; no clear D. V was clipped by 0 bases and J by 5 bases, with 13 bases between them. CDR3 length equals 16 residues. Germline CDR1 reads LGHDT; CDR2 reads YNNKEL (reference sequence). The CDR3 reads CASSQEEAVRTGELFF. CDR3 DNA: TGTGCCAGCAGCCAAGAAGAGGCGGTGAGGACCGGGGAGCTGTTTTTT.

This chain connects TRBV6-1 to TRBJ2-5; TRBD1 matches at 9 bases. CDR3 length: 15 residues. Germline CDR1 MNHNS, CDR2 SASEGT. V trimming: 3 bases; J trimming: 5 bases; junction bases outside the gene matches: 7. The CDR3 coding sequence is TGTGCCAGCAGTGATTTTGGGACAGGGAGGGAGACCCAGTACTTC. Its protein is CASSDFGTGRETQYF.

The CDR3: CASSLGQGNQPQHF. The CDR3 region has the DNA TGTGCCAGCTCACTTGGACAGGGGAATCAGCCCCAGCATTTT. This rearrangement joins TRBV18 to TRBJ1-5; 9 nucleotides align to TRBD1. The CDR3 is made up of 14 amino acids. Germline assignment: CDR1 KGHSH and CDR2 LQKENI. The ends lost 4 bases at V and 4 bases at J; junction bases unmatched: 2.